This is a list of T cell receptor beta chains from one sample in a study of T cell responses to AZD1222 COVID-19 vaccine. TCRdb keeps only in-frame clones here, not all; method: immunoSEQ multiplex PCR. The sample has around 190,000 clones, 94% seen once; the top ten hold 1.5% to 2%. This sample comprised peripheral blood, obtained 28 days after the second AZD1222 dose. The receptors were sampled from an adult who received the AZD1222 COVID-19 vaccine. Each CDR3 is given with its conserved first and last residue. Each record gives: D gene, clone size, J gene, V gene, CDR3 DNA, CDR3 protein. The D gene is left open where the match is weak. Where a row states a size, it is once, few, many or the class of an expanded clone; other rows omit it.

>NA|NA|TRBJ2-3|TRBV11-3
TGTGCCAGCAGGCCGGGGACGCTAGATACGCAGTATTTT
CASRPGTLDTQYF
>TRBD2|NA|TRBJ2-1|TRBV3-1/TRBV3-2
TGTGCCAGCAGTCCTAGCGGGAGTCTGAATGAGCAGTTCTTC
CASSPSGSLNEQFF
>NA|NA|TRBJ2-7|TRBV9
TGTGCCAGCAGCGTAGCTGGCCCCTCGTCGGGTGCGCAGTACTTC
CASSVAGPSSGAQYF
>TRBD2|NA|TRBJ2-2|TRBV2
TGTGCCAGCAGGCCCCCTGGCGGGGGAAACACCGGGGAGCTGTTTTTT
CASRPPGGGNTGELFF
>TRBD1|NA|TRBJ1-3|TRBV5-6
TGTGCCAGCAGCTACGCAGGGGGTGTGGACACCATATATTTT
CASSYAGGVDTIYF
>NA|few|TRBJ2-2|TRBV6-4
TGTGCCAGCAGTGTTGGGCAGGCGAACACCGGGGAGCTGTTTTTT
CASSVGQANTGELFF
>NA|NA|TRBJ1-5|TRBV7-9
TGTGCCAGCAGCTTAGGAACACATAGCAATCAGCCCCAGCATTTT
CASSLGTHSNQPQHF
>NA|NA|TRBJ1-2|TRBV29-1
TGCAGCGTTGAAGGTGGGAGGGAGCGGGGTGGCTACACCTTC
CSVEGGRERGGYTF
>NA|NA|TRBJ1-2|TRBV5-6
TGTGCCAGCAGCTTCGGGACTCCTGGGGGGTATGGCTACACCTTC
CASSFGTPGGYGYTF
>NA|NA|TRBJ2-6|TRBV3-1/TRBV3-2
TGTGCCAGCAGCCAAGGATTAGGAGGGGCCTACCACGCTGGGGCCAACGTCCTGACTTTC
CASSQGLGGAYHAGANVLTF
>TRBD2|NA|TRBJ2-7|TRBV5-8
TGTGCCAGCAGCCGTGCAACGTCGGGGGGGATCTACGAGCAGTACTTC
CASSRATSGGIYEQYF
>TRBD1|NA|TRBJ1-6|TRBV7-9
TGTGCCAGCAGCTTAGAGGGGACAGCGGGATCACCCCTCCACTTT
CASSLEGTAGSPLHF
>TRBD1|NA|TRBJ1-2|TRBV29-1
TGCAGCGTTGAAGATTCGACAGGGCCGGGCTATGGCTACACCTTC
CSVEDSTGPGYGYTF
>NA|NA|TRBJ2-3|TRBV6-2/TRBV6-3
TGTGCCAGCAGTTATAGTGCTAGCCCTAGCACAGATACGCAGTATTTT
CASSYSASPSTDTQYF
>TRBD2|NA|TRBJ2-7|TRBV5-1
TGCGCCAGCAGCCCAACGAGCGGGAGGGCAAGTGAGCAGTACTTC
CASSPTSGRASEQYF
>TRBD1|NA|TRBJ2-7|TRBV6-5
TGTGCCAGCAGCTACTCCGGGACAGGGAAACCCTACGAGCAGTACTTC
CASSYSGTGKPYEQYF
>TRBD1|once|TRBJ1-5|TRBV2
TGTGCCAGCACCGGCGGACAGGGAGGTCAGCCCCAGCATTTT
CASTGGQGGQPQHF
>NA|NA|TRBJ1-2|TRBV29-1
TGCAGCGTTGAAGGGGCAGGGGATGGCTACACCTTC
CSVEGAGDGYTF
>NA|NA|TRBJ2-2|TRBV18
TGTGCCAGCTCACCACCGGTGACTAGGACCACCGGGGAGCTGTTTTTT
CASSPPVTRTTGELFF
>NA|NA|TRBJ1-2|TRBV15
TGTGCCACCAGCCTCGATAGGGATGGCTACACCTTC
CATSLDRDGYTF
>NA|NA|TRBJ1-1|TRBV19
TGTGCCAGTACCTTACGAGAGAACACTGAAGCTTTCTTT
CASTLRENTEAFF